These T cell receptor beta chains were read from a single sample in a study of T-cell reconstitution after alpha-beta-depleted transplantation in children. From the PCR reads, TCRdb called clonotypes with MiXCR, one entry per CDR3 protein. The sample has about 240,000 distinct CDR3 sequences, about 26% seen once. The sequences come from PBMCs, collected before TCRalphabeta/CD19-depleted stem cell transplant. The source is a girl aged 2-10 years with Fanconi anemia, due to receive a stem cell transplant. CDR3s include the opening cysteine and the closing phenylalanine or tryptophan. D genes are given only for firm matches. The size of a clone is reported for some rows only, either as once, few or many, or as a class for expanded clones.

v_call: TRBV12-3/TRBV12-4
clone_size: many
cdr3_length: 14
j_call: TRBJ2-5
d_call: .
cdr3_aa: CASSLAPGQETQYF
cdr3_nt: TGTGCCAGCAGTTTAGCTCCGGGTCAAGAGACCCAGTACTTC

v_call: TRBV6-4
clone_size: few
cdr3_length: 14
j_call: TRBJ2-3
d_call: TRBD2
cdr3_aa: CASSPTSGGFMQYF
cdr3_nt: TGTGCCAGCAGTCCGACTAGCGGGGGGTTCATGCAGTATTTT

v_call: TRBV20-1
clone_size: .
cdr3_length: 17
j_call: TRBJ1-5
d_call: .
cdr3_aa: CCASRWDPVYSNQPQHF
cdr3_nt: TGCTGTGCTTCCCGATGGGATCCCGTGTATAGCAATCAGCCCCAGCATTTT

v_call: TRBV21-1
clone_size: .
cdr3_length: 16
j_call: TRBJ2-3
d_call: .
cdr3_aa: CASSSGALAGTDTQYF
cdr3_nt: TGTGCCAGCAGCAGCGGGGCACTAGCGGGGACAGATACGCAGTATTTT

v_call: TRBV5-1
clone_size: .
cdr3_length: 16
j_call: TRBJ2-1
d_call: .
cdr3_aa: CASSFYREPPYNEQFF
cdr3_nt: TGCGCCAGCAGCTTCTACAGGGAGCCACCCTACAATGAGCAGTTCTTC

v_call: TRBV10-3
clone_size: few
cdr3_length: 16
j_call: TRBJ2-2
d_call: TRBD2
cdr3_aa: CARGTSGRANTGELFF
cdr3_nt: TGTGCCAGAGGGACTAGCGGGAGGGCGAACACCGGGGAGCTGTTTTTT

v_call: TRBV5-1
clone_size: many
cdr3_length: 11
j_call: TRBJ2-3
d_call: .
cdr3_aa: CASSLKDTQYF
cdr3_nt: TGTGCCAGCAGTTTAAAGGATACGCAGTATTTT

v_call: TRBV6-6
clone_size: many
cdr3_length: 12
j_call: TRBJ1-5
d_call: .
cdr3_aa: CASLQDNQPQHF
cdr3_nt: TGTGCCAGCTTACAGGACAATCAGCCCCAGCATTTT

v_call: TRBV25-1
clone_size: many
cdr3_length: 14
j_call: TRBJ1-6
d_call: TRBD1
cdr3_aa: CASSATGGDSPLHF
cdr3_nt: TGTGCCAGCAGCGCGACAGGGGGCGATTCACCCCTCCACTTT

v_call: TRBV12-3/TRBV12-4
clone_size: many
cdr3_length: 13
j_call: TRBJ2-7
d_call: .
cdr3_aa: CASSFFSFYEQYF
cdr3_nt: TGTGCCAGCAGTTTTTTTTCCTTTTACGAGCAGTACTTC

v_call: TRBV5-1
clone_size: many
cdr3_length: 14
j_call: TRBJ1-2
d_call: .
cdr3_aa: CASRPVTNDYGYTF
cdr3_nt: TGCGCCAGCAGACCCGTGACAAATGACTATGGCTACACCTTC

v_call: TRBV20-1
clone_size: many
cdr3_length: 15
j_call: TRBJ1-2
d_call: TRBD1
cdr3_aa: CSARDHRGQMDGYTF
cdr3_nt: TGCAGTGCTAGAGACCACAGGGGGCAGATGGATGGCTACACCTTC

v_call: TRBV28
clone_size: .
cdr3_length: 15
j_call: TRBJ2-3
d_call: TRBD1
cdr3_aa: CASNIRGLPLDTQYF
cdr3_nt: TGTGCCAGCAACATAAGGGGGCTACCTTTAGATACGCAGTATTTT

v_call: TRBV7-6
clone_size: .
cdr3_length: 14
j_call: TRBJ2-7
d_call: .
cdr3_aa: CASSLDAPSNEQYF
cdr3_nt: TGTGCCAGCAGCTTAGATGCACCCTCGAACGAGCAGTACTTC

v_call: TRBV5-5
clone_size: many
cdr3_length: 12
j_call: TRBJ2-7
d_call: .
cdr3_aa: CASNPGTYEQYF
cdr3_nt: TGTGCCAGCAACCCAGGGACCTACGAGCAGTACTTC

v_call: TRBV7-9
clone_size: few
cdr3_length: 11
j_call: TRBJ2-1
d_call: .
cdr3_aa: CASSLVERWFF
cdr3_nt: TGTGCCAGCAGCCTGGTGGAAAGGTGGTTCTTC

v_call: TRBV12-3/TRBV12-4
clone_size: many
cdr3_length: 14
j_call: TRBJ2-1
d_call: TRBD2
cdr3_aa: CASSFAGRGDEQFF
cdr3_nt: TGTGCCAGCAGTTTCGCCGGGAGGGGGGATGAGCAGTTCTTC